Listed below are T cell receptor beta chains from one sample, sequenced in a study of Graves' ophthalmopathy and Graves' hyperthyroidism. TCRdb redid the calling of the multiplex PCR reads with MiXCR, one entry per CDR3 protein. The table lists over a million distinct CDR3 sequences, 36% of them singletons. Material: peripheral blood or thyroid tissue (not recorded which). The source is an adult man with Graves' hyperthyroidism. Both conserved end residues are trimmed from each CDR3. Each record gives: V gene, J gene, CDR3 protein.

>TRBV10-3|TRBJ2-5
ASSLWAGGLETQY
>TRBV6-2/TRBV6-3|TRBJ1-4
ASSGSGTLRLF
>TRBV7-7|TRBJ2-3
ASSPGSTDTQY
>TRBV20-1|TRBJ1-4
SAREESEKLF
>TRBV5-6|TRBJ1-3
ASSGTRSGNTIY
>TRBV6-5|TRBJ2-2
ASSYSSGGSTGELF
>TRBV7-9|TRBJ1-1
ASSSPGGRNTEAF
>TRBV19|TRBJ1-5
ASSTPGTQPQH
>TRBV7-3|TRBJ2-2
ARRTGGAGELF
>TRBV29-1|TRBJ1-1
SVRRERTEAF
>TRBV15|TRBJ1-2
ATSRDQTGGNYGYT
>TRBV7-9|TRBJ1-1
ATSGGMNTEAF
>TRBV30|TRBJ1-1
AWTNTEAF
>TRBV15|TRBJ1-1
ATSRTTGGKGMAF
>TRBV2|TRBJ2-3
ASSPTSGRTDTQY
>TRBV6-5|TRBJ2-7
ASSVIGTGPEEQY
>TRBV13|TRBJ1-1
ASTPGLRNTEAF
>TRBV29-1|TRBJ1-2
SVPDRDRGVGYT
>TRBV7-2|TRBJ1-1
ASSLGRVGITEAF
>TRBV10-3|TRBJ1-2
AIKTESDGYT
>TRBV4-1|TRBJ1-5
ASSQDPGSPNQPQH
>TRBV10-3|TRBJ1-6
ASSSGGRGVVLLH
>TRBV20-1|TRBJ2-5
SARGYGVNQPQY
>TRBV10-3|TRBJ1-1
AISGTGLNTEAF
>TRBV19|TRBJ2-5
ASSIVGRSSETQY
>TRBV19|TRBJ1-5
AWSVRGGTGNQPQH
>TRBV6-5|TRBJ1-1
ATRGPPNTEAF
>TRBV29-1|TRBJ2-5
SVVLGAGETQY
>TRBV12-3/TRBV12-4|TRBJ1-1
ASSRMTGGRTEAF
>TRBV15|TRBJ1-5
ATSSEVRGPLEPQH
>TRBV10-3|TRBJ2-7
AISEPSGGEQY
>TRBV25-1|TRBJ1-2
ASSEYGTGWNYGYT
>TRBV29-1|TRBJ2-5
SVGGSGALPETQY
>TRBV9|TRBJ1-6
ASSTTDSAGSPLH
>TRBV10-3|TRBJ1-1
AISPGGQTF